This entry is about one TCR beta chain. The sample comes from a study of blood T cell repertoires in COVID-19. The assay was immunoSEQ multiplex PCR, and TCRdb's table has in-frame clones only and misses some. The table has 150,000 to 180,000 clones, roughly 80% seen once. CDR1 is SGHTA, CDR2 FQGNSA, per germline. V lost 3 bases and J lost 1; bases outside the gene matches: 2. The CDR3 is 15 amino acids. The source is an elderly man with acute or convalescent COVID-19. Sequenced material: peripheral blood. The chain combines TRBV7-2 with TRBJ2-2; 7 nucleotides agree with TRBD1. Written as DNA, the CDR3 is TGTGCCAGCAGCTTCAGGACAGGGAACACCGGGGAGCTGTTTTTT. Amino acids: CASSFRTGNTGELFF.